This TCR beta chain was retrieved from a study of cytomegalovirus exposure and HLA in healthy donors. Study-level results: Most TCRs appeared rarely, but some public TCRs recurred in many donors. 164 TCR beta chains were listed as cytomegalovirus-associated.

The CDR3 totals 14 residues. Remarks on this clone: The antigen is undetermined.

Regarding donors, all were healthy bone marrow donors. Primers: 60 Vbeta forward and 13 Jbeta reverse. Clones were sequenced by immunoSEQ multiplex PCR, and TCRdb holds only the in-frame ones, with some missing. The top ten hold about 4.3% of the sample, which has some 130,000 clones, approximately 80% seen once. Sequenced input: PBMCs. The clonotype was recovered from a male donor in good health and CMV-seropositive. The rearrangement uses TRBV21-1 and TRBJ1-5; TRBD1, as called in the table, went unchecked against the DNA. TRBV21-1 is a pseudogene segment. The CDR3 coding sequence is TGTGCCAGCAGCAAAGGGACAGGGGTGCAGCCCCAGCATTTT. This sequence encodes CASSKGTGVQPQHF.